This entry lists 26 T cell receptor beta chains sequenced from one sample in a study of T cell responses to AZD1222 COVID-19 vaccine. Sequenced by immunoSEQ multiplex PCR; TCRdb stores in-frame clones only, minus some. The table lists some 150,000 clones, about 87% of them singletons. Sequenced here: peripheral blood, sampled on day 0 of AZD1222 vaccination. The receptors stem from an adult in good health.

The chain is built from TRBV19 and TRBJ1-1, with D perhaps matching TRBD1 (5 bases). Trimming took off 5 bases at V and 5 bases at J, with 15 bases between the two ends. CDR1 is LNHDA and CDR2 is SQIVND in the germline V gene (reference sequence). There are 14 residues in the CDR3. This CDR3 is CASSATLRVTEAFF. CDR3 DNA sequence: TGTGCCAGTAGTGCCACCCTCAGGGTGACTGAAGCTTTCTTT.

The V call is TRBV2, the J call TRBJ2-3, with D uncertain. The V gene's germline CDR1 is SNHLY and CDR2 FYNNEI. The V end lost 7 bases, the J end lost 0 bases, and 8 bases lay between the germline ends. The CDR3 consists of 13 residues. CDR3 coding DNA: TGTGCCAGCAAGAGCAGCAGCACAGATACGCAGTATTTT. Amino acid sequence: CASKSSSTDTQYF.

This clone was detected once. The chain joins TRBV11-1 to TRBJ1-1; the D is unclear. The CDR3 sequence is 15 residues long. V was pared by 4 bases and J by 1 base, with 13 bases between. Per the germline V gene, CDR1 is SGHAT and CDR2 is FQDESV (reference sequence). The CDR3 sequence: CASSSAGFSNTEAFF. CDR3 nucleotides: TGTGCCAGCAGCTCAGCTGGATTTTCGAACACTGAAGCTTTCTTT.

The chain employs TRBV5-6 and TRBJ1-2, with D possibly matching TRBD1 (6 bases). This CDR3 spans 12 amino acids. Between the trimmed V and J ends, which lost 4 bases and 8 bases, there was a span of 12 bases. Germline CDR1 SGHDT, CDR2 YYEEEE. The CDR3 DNA reads TGTGCCAGCAGCATAGGACAGTTGGGCTACACCTTC. Residues: CASSIGQLGYTF.

The J gene is TRBJ1-2, the V gene TRBV9, with D perhaps TRBD1 (6 bases). CDR3 length equals 13 residues. The V end was cut by 5 bases, the J end by 3 bases, with 11 bases between. The germline CDR1 and CDR2 sequences are SGDLS and YYNGEE. The CDR3 region is CASSKDRYYGYTF. The CDR3 DNA reads as TGTGCCAGCAGTAAAGACAGGTACTATGGCTACACCTTC.

This clone turned up a few times. The V call is TRBV9, the J call TRBJ2-2; perhaps TRBD2 as D (6 bases). This CDR3 is built from 14 residues. CDR1 is SGDLS, CDR2 YYNGEE, per germline. The germline V and J ends were trimmed by 0 bases and 7 bases, with 10 bases remaining between them. CDR3 nucleotide sequence: TGTGCCAGCAGCGTAGAACGGGGAGGCGGGGAGCTGTTTTTT. It codes for CASSVERGGGELFF. Complete variable domain (other parts from reference TRBV9 and TRBJ2-2): DSGVTQTPKHLITATGQRVTLRCSPRSGDLSVYWYQQSLDQGLQFLIQYYNGEERAKGNILERFSAQQFPDLHSELNLSSLELGDSALYFCASSVERGGGELFFGEGSRLTVL.

The chain combines TRBV7-2 with TRBJ1-2; possible D gene TRBD1, 5 bases. V dropped 5 bases and J dropped 0 bases, with 13 bases sitting between them. This CDR3 is 15 amino acids long. CDR1 and CDR2 from the germline V gene are SGHTA and FQGNSA. CDR3 residues: CASSRSRGTNYGYTF. The CDR3 DNA sequence: TGTGCCAGCAGCCGCTCCCGGGGCACTAACTATGGCTACACCTTC.

The chain carries TRBV5-1 and TRBJ1-1; the D gene is possibly TRBD1 (6 bases). CDR1 is SGHRS and CDR2 is YFSETQ in the germline V gene. V was pared by 4 bases and J by 2 bases, with 18 bases between. The CDR3 runs to 16 residues. Written as DNA, the CDR3 is TGCGCCAGCAGCACCTCGACAGGAGCCCGAAACACTGAAGCTTTCTTT. It encodes CASSTSTGARNTEAFF.

This clone was detected a few times. The chain employs TRBV9 and TRBJ2-5; D unresolved. The CDR3 extends over 15 amino acids. Trimming pared 4 bases from V and 1 base from J, leaving 14 bases between. Germline CDR1 SGDLS, CDR2 YYNGEE. The DNA of the CDR3 is TGTGCCAGCAGCCCACATACGGAACGCCAAGAGACCCAGTACTTC. Amino acids: CASSPHTERQETQYF.

The chain recombines TRBV7-3 with TRBJ1-4; 8 bases agree with TRBD1. The CDR3 is 15 amino acids. The V gene's germline CDR1 is SGHTA and CDR2 FQGTGA. V lost 5 bases and J lost 7; bases outside the gene matches: 9. CDR3 loop: CASSIWTGLGEKLFF. CDR3 DNA: TGTGCCAGCAGCATTTGGACAGGGCTTGGTGAAAAACTGTTTTTT.

V and J are TRBV30 and TRBJ2-1, with 10 bases lining up with TRBD2. The trim removed 2 bases at V and 12 bases at J, leaving 10 bases unmatched. Germline loops: CDR1 GTSNPN, CDR2 SVGIG (reference sequence). CDR3 length: 14 residues. As DNA, the CDR3 is TGTGCCTGGAGTCGTAGCGGGGGGCCCGGTGGGCAGTTCTTC. Its protein product is CAWSRSGGPGGQFF.

This clone was observed once. The rearrangement links TRBV5-1 to TRBJ2-1, with 15 positions matching TRBD2. CDR3 size: 14 residues. From germline, CDR1 is SGHRS and CDR2 YFSETQ. With 4 bases clipped from V and 10 bases from J, the junction kept 3 bases outside the gene matches. This CDR3 is CASSPGLAGGEQFF. For the CDR3, the DNA is TGCGCCAGCAGCCCGGGACTAGCGGGGGGCGAGCAGTTCTTC.

This clone was detected only a few times. CDR3 in amino acids: CASSQKPGPRADTQYF. In nucleotides, the CDR3 is TGTGCCAGCAGCCAAAAACCGGGGCCCCGCGCAGATACGCAGTATTTT. The chain has TRBV7-6 and TRBJ2-3, with D tentatively TRBD1 or TRBD2 (5 bases each). Trimming stripped 5 bases from V and 4 bases from J, with 19 bases between. CDR1 and CDR2 (germline): SGHVS, FNYEAQ. The CDR3 consists of 16 residues.

This clone was counted a single time. This chain joins TRBV27 and TRBJ2-7, with D tentatively TRBD2 (5 bases). The V end lost 8 bases, the J end lost 6 bases, and 20 bases lay between the germline ends. The CDR3 runs 14 residues. Germline CDR1 reads MNHEY; CDR2 reads SMNVEV (reference sequence). The CDR3 reads CASSPGGPRREQYF. The CDR3 nucleotides are TGTGCCAGCTCGCCTGGCGGGCCTCGACGCGAGCAGTACTTC.

J is TRBJ1-5 and V is TRBV7-9, with D perhaps matching TRBD1 (5 bases). Germline loops: CDR1 SEHNR, CDR2 FQNEAQ (reference sequence). The V end was cut by 5 bases, the J end by 0 bases, with 8 bases between. This CDR3 is 14 amino acids long. For the CDR3, the DNA is TGTGCCAGCAGCCGGGGGGATAGCAATCAGCCCCAGCATTTT. It specifies CASSRGDSNQPQHF.

V is TRBV28 and J is TRBJ2-7; TRBD1 matches 7 bases. Trimming removed 6 bases from V and 4 bases from J; junction bases left unmatched: 9. The CDR3 runs to 14 residues. CDR1 and CDR2 (germline): MDHEN, SYDVKM. CDR3 sequence: CASRPQGWRYEQYF. For the CDR3, the DNA is TGTGCCAGCAGACCACAGGGGTGGAGGTACGAGCAGTACTTC.

This chain joins TRBV6-8 and TRBJ1-1; TRBD1 aligns across 11 bases. The CDR3 is made up of 15 amino acids. Germline trimming cut 7 bases from V and 4 bases from J; bases unmatched to any gene: 8. Germline CDR1 MNHGY, CDR2 SAAAGT. In DNA form, the CDR3 reads TGTGCCAGCACCGGACAGGGGGCGAAAGTCACTGAAGCTTTCTTT. Residues: CASTGQGAKVTEAFF.

V is TRBV21-1 and J is TRBJ1-5. TRBV21-1 is given as a pseudogene. This CDR3 spans 18 amino acids. The CDR3 sequence: CASSKAGNPRGDNQPQHF. Here the CDR3 DNA reads TGTGCCAGCAGCAAAGCAGGGAATCCCCGAGGGGACAATCAGCCCCAGCATTTT.

The V and J genes are TRBV12-5 and TRBJ2-1; TRBD1 matches at 8 bases. This CDR3 is built from 13 residues. Germline V CDR1 and CDR2: LGHNT, FRNRAP. With V trimmed by 4 bases and J by 10 bases, 6 bases remained unmatched. The CDR3 loop reads CASGWGQDVEQFF. DNA of the CDR3: TGTGCTAGTGGTTGGGGACAGGACGTAGAGCAGTTCTTC.

J is TRBJ2-7 and V is TRBV25-1, with 8 bases that match TRBD2. This CDR3 spans 14 amino acids. Germline V CDR1 and CDR2: MGHDK, SYGVNS. Trimming at V came to 6 bases and at J to 3 bases, leaving 7 bases not matched to a gene. The CDR3 sequence: CASRSGGLLYEQYF. CDR3 in DNA: TGTGCCAGCAGGTCGGGGGGGCTCCTCTACGAGCAGTACTTC.

This sequence joins TRBV6-6 and TRBJ2-7; 9 positions agree with TRBD1. CDR1 MNHNY and CDR2 SVGAGI come from the germline V gene (reference sequence). This CDR3 spans 11 amino acids. V trimming: 10 bases; J trimming: 4 bases; junction bases outside the gene matches: 2. As DNA, the CDR3 is TGTGCCACCGACAGGGGGTACGAGCAGTACTTC. Translation: CATDRGYEQYF.

This clone was seen only once. This chain links TRBV7-2 with TRBJ1-1, with D maybe TRBD1 (5 bases). This CDR3 contains 14 residues. Per germline, CDR1 SGHTA and CDR2 FQGNSA. With 5 bases removed from V and 1 base from J, the gap between germline ends came to 11 bases. CDR3 amino acids: CASSPTTANTEAFF. Written as DNA, the CDR3 is TGTGCCAGCAGCCCCACGACAGCGAACACTGAAGCTTTCTTT.

The table lists this clone with a count of one. The rearrangement uses TRBV30 and TRBJ2-2; 7 bases are shared with TRBD2. Germline trimming cut 4 bases from V and 0 bases from J; bases unmatched to any gene: 11. Germline lookup yields CDR1 GTSNPN and CDR2 SVGIG (reference sequence). The CDR3 covers 17 residues. The chain's CDR3 is CAWNGRDGGTNTGELFF. In nucleotides, the CDR3 is TGTGCCTGGAATGGCAGAGACGGGGGGACGAACACCGGGGAGCTGTTTTTT.

For the CDR3, the DNA is TGTGCCAGCAGCTTAGGGGGGGTCGAAGCGAACTATGGCTACACCTTC. It is translated as CASSLGGVEANYGYTF. The chain recombines TRBV7-9 with TRBJ1-2; a possible D gene is TRBD1 (5 bases). Trimming stripped 1 base from V and 2 bases from J, with 14 bases between. The CDR3 extends over 16 amino acids. From germline, CDR1 is SEHNR and CDR2 FQNEAQ (reference sequence).

The chain joins TRBV18 to TRBJ1-1, with D perhaps TRBD1 (6 bases). In germline, CDR1 is KGHSH, CDR2 LQKENI. The CDR3 loop spans 17 amino acids. V was cut by 4 bases and J by 2 bases, with 20 bases left in between. CDR3 coding DNA: TGTGCCAGCTCACGGAGTGGGGGGGGCGCAATAAACACTGAAGCTTTCTTT. Its translation is CASSRSGGGAINTEAFF.

This sequence joins TRBV7-3 and TRBJ2-5; the match to TRBD2 covers 14 bases. With V trimmed by 2 bases and J by 2 bases, 4 bases remained unmatched. From germline, CDR1 is SGHTA and CDR2 FQGTGA. The CDR3 has 17 amino acids. CDR3 sequence: CASSLGLAGGRQETQYF. In DNA, the CDR3 is TGTGCCAGCAGCTTAGGACTAGCGGGGGGTCGGCAAGAGACCCAGTACTTC.